This T cell receptor beta chain emerged from a study of blood T cell repertoires in COVID-19. At the level of the study: The samples span acute and convalescent COVID-19 from the United States, Italy and Spain. From T cells, B-cell-depleted T cells, or PBMCs came the material, which was cDNA or gDNA.

Seattle patients were enrolled during active infection and followed longitudinally. In the study's own analysis: Cell counts per sample came from amplifying reference gene primers. Produced via immunoSEQ multiplex PCR; TCRdb's table is partial and in-frame only. For V, J and clone size, that table is used; D and trimming come from the DNA. The sample yields over 400,000 clones, around 90% seen once. With 7 bases clipped from V and 4 bases from J, the junction kept 12 bases outside the gene matches. The CDR3 loop spans 16 amino acids. CDR1 and CDR2 (germline): LNHDA, SQIVND (reference sequence). V usage is TRBV19 and J usage is TRBJ1-4; 7 bases are shared with TRBD1. This receptor was taken from a woman aged 45-65 years with COVID-19, enrolled during active disease. Sequenced: peripheral blood. The CDR3 loop reads CASTATGPPLNEKLFF. DNA for the CDR3: TGTGCCAGTACCGCGACAGGGCCACCACTTAATGAAAAACTGTTTTTT.